These T cell receptor beta chains were read from a single sample in a study of blood T cell repertoires in COVID-19. Here immunoSEQ multiplex PCR was the method, and the copy in TCRdb shows in-frame clones only, minus some. The sample holds some 210,000 clones; approximately 84% are singletons and the top ten take 7.5% to 8%. Sequences were obtained from peripheral blood. The receptors shown here come from a woman between 45 and 60 years old with active or convalescent COVID-19. CDR3s include the opening cysteine and the closing phenylalanine or tryptophan. For some rows the clone size is stated as once, few or many, or as a class when expanded; others skip it.

v_gene	j_gene	abundance	CDR3aa
TRBV14	TRBJ1-1	NA	CASSQESNRPLTEAFF
TRBV19	TRBJ2-5	NA	CASTLGTSDGETQYF
TRBV20-1	TRBJ2-1	NA	CSASSASGYNEQFF
TRBV2	TRBJ2-1	NA	CASAAQLADNEQFF
TRBV6-4	TRBJ2-1	few	CASSDSDGGEQFF
TRBV19	TRBJ1-4	NA	CASSMKLLYEKLFF
TRBV5-1	TRBJ1-6	NA	CASSLGARDPNSPLHF
TRBV11-2	TRBJ2-2	NA	CASSFTRVGELFF
TRBV5-1	TRBJ2-2	NA	CASSLLTDEWMRELFF
TRBV2	TRBJ2-2	NA	CASSDTGSKGELFF
TRBV5-4	TRBJ2-5	NA	CASSFGGETPETQYF
TRBV5-4	TRBJ2-3	NA	CASSLPAWTSGYPDTQYF
TRBV11-2	TRBJ1-5	NA	CASSLVGGQPQHF
TRBV28	TRBJ1-5	NA	CASSLLSGVQPQHF
TRBV16	TRBJ1-2	NA	CASSRTGWGYTF
TRBV6-6	TRBJ1-5	once	CASSSDKDSNQPQHF
TRBV10-3	TRBJ2-4	NA	CAISEGQSAKNIQYF
TRBV6-5	TRBJ1-6	NA	CASSLTGDNSPLHF
TRBV19	TRBJ1-2	NA	CASSIDWSTGQMRGYTF
TRBV2	TRBJ1-2	NA	CASSNRDRLNGYTF
TRBV11-2	TRBJ2-5	once	CASSRRQGSAETQYF
TRBV12-3/TRBV12-4	TRBJ1-1	NA	CASRVAGSLAAFF
TRBV3-1/TRBV3-2	TRBJ2-2	NA	CASSPRRGVAGELFF
TRBV19	TRBJ1-1	NA	CASSTSGNTEAFF
TRBV28	TRBJ1-2	once	CASTPLVEGSYGYTF
TRBV4-2	TRBJ2-7	NA	CASSQDPGGRRYEQYF
TRBV5-1	TRBJ2-5	once	CASSLFTPQETQYF
TRBV28	TRBJ2-3	NA	CASSFGTATDTQYF